Each of the 15 T cell receptor beta chains below was sequenced from the same sample in a study of metastatic and nonmetastatic thyroid tumors (dated by TCRdb to the early 2020s). No patient had received any treatment before thyroid surgery. The library was produced with PCR. This sample was sequenced with an Illumina HiSeq 4000. The public reads were quality trimmed at Q25 with fastp and then assembled into clones with MiXCR by TCRdb, keeping productive beta chains. The table for this sample lists roughly 22,000 clones; about 40% of them were counted only once. 22% of the sample rests with the top ten. Sample: blood. All receptors derive from a male donor with papillary thyroid cancer or a benign thyroid nodule (not recorded which). Some clones in this sample may be carry-over from other donors' samples.

The rearrangement uses TRBV20-1 and TRBJ1-1, with 7 bases fitting TRBD1. V was pared by 1 base and J by 6 bases, with 14 bases of the junction left unmatched. Germline V gene sequence: CDR1 DFQATT, CDR2 SNEGSKA (reference sequence). The CDR3 is 16 residues long. The CDR3 DNA sequence: TGCAGTGCTAGAGGGACGAGGGGGCGCGGGGCCCCTGAAGCTTTCTTT. It specifies CSARGTRGRGAPEAFF.

This clone came up a few times. The J gene is TRBJ1-6, the V gene TRBV28, with a weak D call TRBD1 (5 bases). The CDR3 sequence is 16 residues long. Germline loops: CDR1 MDHEN, CDR2 SYDVKM. Trimming removed 3 bases at V and 4 bases at J, with 13 bases between. CDR3 DNA sequence: TGTGCCAGCAGTTTGGTCCAGGGTGGATATAATTCACCCCTCCACTTT. Protein sequence: CASSLVQGGYNSPLHF.

The genes are TRBV12-3 or TRBV12-4 and TRBJ1-1; D gene uncertain. CDR3 length equals 13 residues. Trimming shortened V by 3 bases and J by 1 base, and 6 bases separated the two germline ends. CDR3 nucleotides: TGTGCCAGCAGTTTCCGGCCGAACACTGAAGCTTTCTTT. Translating gives CASSFRPNTEAFF.

The rearrangement links TRBV18 to TRBJ1-1; a weak D match, TRBD1 (6 bases). This CDR3 region has 15 residues. CDR1 KGHSH and CDR2 LQKENI come from the germline V gene. V lost 3 bases to trimming and J lost 1 base, with 12 bases between them. CDR3 region: CASSPLTGQNTEAFF. DNA of the CDR3: TGTGCCAGCTCACCCTTGACGGGACAGAACACTGAAGCTTTCTTT.

The V and J genes are TRBV6-1 and TRBJ1-4; no clear D gene. Looked up from germline, CDR1 is MNHNS and CDR2 is SASEGT. The CDR3 contains 13 residues. V was pared by 9 bases and J by 1 base, with 9 bases between. DNA of the CDR3: TGTGCCAGTGATTTAGGAACTAATGAAAAACTGTTTTTT. This encodes CASDLGTNEKLFF.

This clone has a handful of counts. This chain joins TRBV18 and TRBJ2-2, with TRBD2 matching over 11 bases. V lost 6 bases and J lost 7; bases outside the gene matches: 10. CDR1 KGHSH and CDR2 LQKENI come from the germline V gene. The CDR3 sequence is 16 residues long. The CDR3 region has the DNA TGTGCCAGCTCGTATACTAGCGGGAGAGGCGACGGGGAGCTGTTTTTT. Translating gives CASSYTSGRGDGELFF. The full variable domain, with the rest looked up from reference TRBV18 and TRBJ2-2, is NAGVMQNPRHLVRRRGQEARLRCSPMKGHSHVYWYRQLPEEGLKFMVYLQKENIIDESGMPKERFSAEFPKEGPSILRIQQVVRGDSAAYFCASSYTSGRGDGELFFGEGSRLTVL.

Ten or more counts support this clone. The chain carries TRBV30 and TRBJ1-5; tentatively, D is TRBD1 (5 bases). The V and J ends lost 5 bases and 10 bases respectively, with 12 bases between them. CDR3 size: 11 residues. Germline lookup yields CDR1 GTSNPN and CDR2 SVGIG (reference sequence). The CDR3 region is CAWAQGGPQHF. The CDR3 DNA sequence: TGTGCCTGGGCGCAGGGAGGACCCCAGCATTTT.

The CDR3 loop reads CASSPPTGSSYNSPLHF. The CDR3 nucleotides are TGTGCCAGCAGTCCTCCGACAGGGAGCTCCTATAATTCACCCCTCCACTTT. The V and J genes are TRBV27 and TRBJ1-6, with TRBD1 identical over 7 bases. The CDR3 spans 17 residues. Germline loops: CDR1 MNHEY, CDR2 SMNVEV (reference sequence). V shed 5 bases and J 0 bases; nucleotides not matched to a gene: 7.

There are many counts of this clone. The chain has TRBV6-1 and TRBJ1-2; D call uncertain. Germline V gene data show CDR1 as MNHNS and CDR2 as SASEGT. Trimming cost V 10 bases and J 5 bases, with 5 bases left between them. The CDR3 spans 9 residues. The CDR3, as DNA: TGTGCCACCCAATATGGCTACACCTTC. Encoded protein: CATQYGYTF.

The gene calls are TRBV18 and TRBJ2-7; TRBD1 agrees at 10 bases. Losses at the gene ends were 3 bases for V and 2 bases for J; bases not matched to a gene: 10. CDR1 and CDR2 (germline): KGHSH, LQKENI. The CDR3 spans 17 residues. This chain's CDR3 is CASSPVDRGLNPYEQYF. The CDR3 DNA reads as TGTGCCAGCTCACCCGTTGACAGGGGGCTCAACCCCTACGAGCAGTACTTC.

CDR3 loop: CASRGGSYEQYF. Here the CDR3 DNA reads TGTGCCAGCAGAGGAGGAAGCTACGAGCAGTACTTC. This chain joins TRBV7-9 and TRBJ2-7; tentatively, D is TRBD2 (5 bases). Germline CDR1 SEHNR, CDR2 FQNEAQ (reference sequence). CDR3 length equals 12 residues. V lost 6 bases and J 3 bases, leaving 9 bases between the germline ends.

This clone was seen only once. V and J are TRBV7-3 and TRBJ2-2; 8 bases map to TRBD1. Germline CDR1 is SGHTA and CDR2 is FQGTGA. Trimming took 6 bases from V and 6 from J; bases not matched to a gene: 9. This CDR3 has 15 residues. CDR3 sequence (DNA): TGTGCCAGCAGAGCCGACAGGGGATTGTCCGGGGAGCTGTTTTTT. Its translation: CASRADRGLSGELFF.

This chain links TRBV20-1 with TRBJ1-1; D call uncertain. Trimming took 3 bases from V and 1 from J, leaving 15 bases between them. The CDR3 loop spans 15 amino acids. CDR1 is DFQATT and CDR2 is SNEGSKA in the germline V gene (reference sequence). CDR3 coding DNA: TGCAGTGCTAGCCGAACGGTAAGAACGAACACTGAAGCTTTCTTT. Amino acids: CSASRTVRTNTEAFF.

The rearrangement links TRBV20-1 to TRBJ2-7; TRBD1 matches 9 bases. V trimming: 5 bases; J trimming: 2 bases; junction bases outside the gene matches: 7. Germline CDR1 DFQATT, CDR2 SNEGSKA (reference sequence). The CDR3 has 14 amino acids. The CDR3 DNA reads as TGCAGTGCTTCGGGACAGGGAGAGACCTACGAGCAGTACTTC. Its translation is CSASGQGETYEQYF.

The chain recombines TRBV20-1 with TRBJ1-5; D remains unclear. The CDR3 covers 16 residues. CDR1 is DFQATT, CDR2 SNEGSKA, per germline (reference sequence). Trimming removed 3 bases at V and 0 bases at J, with 15 bases between. The DNA of the CDR3 is TGCAGTGCTAGCCCGGGCGGACTGAATAGCAATCAGCCCCAGCATTTT. Its protein is CSASPGGLNSNQPQHF.